These T cell receptor beta chains were read from a single sample in a study of blood T cell repertoires in COVID-19. Only in-frame clones appear in the TCRdb table, and some are missing; sequencing was by immunoSEQ multiplex PCR. The sample includes around 250,000 clones, 84% seen only once; the top ten take roughly 1.4%. Sequenced: peripheral blood. These receptors originate from a woman aged 40 to 50 who had recovered from COVID-19. The CDR3 runs from the conserved cysteine through the conserved F or W. The D gene is left open where the match is weak. Some rows have no size entry. The others give once, few or many, or a class for an expanded clone.

v_call,d_call,clone_size,j_call,cdr3_nt,cdr3_aa
TRBV6-6,TRBD1,NA,TRBJ1-2,TGTGCCAGCAGTCCCCCGGGGACAGGGGGCGCAGGAGGCTACACCTTC,CASSPPGTGGAGGYTF
TRBV5-5,NA,once,TRBJ2-1,TGTGCCAGCAGCTTGATGGTGGGGAGGTCAGTCCCCTACAATGAGCAGTTCTTC,CASSLMVGRSVPYNEQFF
TRBV5-5,NA,NA,TRBJ2-5,TGTGCCAGCAGCTCCCTGACCCGAAGGGGCCAAGAGACCCAGTACTTC,CASSSLTRRGQETQYF
TRBV5-1,TRBD1,NA,TRBJ2-7,TGCGCCAGCAGCTTGGGACAGGGTTCCCACGAGCAGTACTTC,CASSLGQGSHEQYF
TRBV7-6,NA,NA,TRBJ1-3,TGTGCCAGCGGCGGCATCTCTGGAAACACCATATATTTT,CASGGISGNTIYF
TRBV6-6,TRBD1,NA,TRBJ1-3,TGTGCCAGCAGTTATATAGAGACAGGGCAGGCCTATTTT,CASSYIETGQAYF
TRBV5-6,NA,NA,TRBJ2-1,TGTGCCAGCAGCCTCGGGATTTACAATGAGCAGTTCTTC,CASSLGIYNEQFF
TRBV5-1,NA,NA,TRBJ1-4,TGCGCCAGCAGCTTGGTGGCGGCCGATAATGAAAAACTGTTTTTT,CASSLVAADNEKLFF
TRBV10-1,TRBD1,few,TRBJ2-5,TGCGCCACTTCGACAGGGTTAGAGACCCAGTACTTC,CATSTGLETQYF
TRBV3-1/TRBV3-2,TRBD1,NA,TRBJ1-4,TGTGCCAGCAGCCTCAGGGGACAGGAGAATGAAAAACTGTTTTTT,CASSLRGQENEKLFF
TRBV4-1,NA,NA,TRBJ2-3,TGCGCCAGCAGCCAAGAGGGCTTTGAAGCAGATACGCAGTATTTT,CASSQEGFEADTQYF
TRBV5-1,TRBD1,NA,TRBJ1-6,TGCGCCAGCAGCCCCCGACAGGGGTATTCTAATTCACCCCTCCACTTT,CASSPRQGYSNSPLHF
TRBV6-5,TRBD1,NA,TRBJ1-2,TGTGCCAGTTGGGACAGGGAAGACGACTATGGCTACACCTTC,CASWDREDDYGYTF
TRBV5-6,TRBD1,NA,TRBJ1-2,TGTGCCAGCAGCGCCCAAACAGGGGCGAAGGGCTACACCTTC,CASSAQTGAKGYTF
TRBV18,TRBD2,NA,TRBJ2-5,TGTGCCAGCTCACCACCGGGACTAGCGGGGCAAGAGACCCAGTACTTC,CASSPPGLAGQETQYF
TRBV6-5,TRBD2,NA,TRBJ2-7,TGTGCCAGCAGGGTGACTAGCGGGGGGACCTACGAGCAGTACTTC,CASRVTSGGTYEQYF
TRBV5-1,TRBD2,NA,TRBJ2-7,TGCGCCAGCAGCTTGGGGCCCGGGGGGGCGTCATACGAGCAGTACTTC,CASSLGPGGASYEQYF
TRBV7-9,TRBD1,NA,TRBJ1-2,TGTGCCAGCAGCAAAGACAGGGGGCCCATCTATGGCTACACCTTC,CASSKDRGPIYGYTF
TRBV2,NA,NA,TRBJ2-5,TGTGCCAGCAGTGAGGACAGCGGGGTGGAGACCCAGTACTTC,CASSEDSGVETQYF
TRBV30,TRBD1,NA,TRBJ1-1,TGTGCCTGGAGTGTCAGGGGGCGGACCACTGAAGCTTTCTTT,CAWSVRGRTTEAFF
TRBV5-4,NA,NA,TRBJ2-1,TGTGCCAGCAGCTTGGGTCAGGGGAATTCCTACAATGAGCAGTTCTTC,CASSLGQGNSYNEQFF
TRBV7-9,TRBD2,NA,TRBJ2-5,TGTGCCAGCAGCAGCGGGGGCCTCCTCGGGTACTTC,CASSSGGLLGYF
TRBV9,NA,NA,TRBJ2-1,TGTGCCAGCAGCAAGGTTCGGGAGTCTCTCAATGAGCAGTTCTTC,CASSKVRESLNEQFF
TRBV4-1,TRBD1,NA,TRBJ1-2,TGCGCCAGCAGCTTTCGTGACAGGGACTCACGTGGCTACACCTTC,CASSFRDRDSRGYTF
TRBV18,NA,NA,TRBJ1-6,TGTGCCAGCTCACCACCGCCGGGGGATTCACCCCTCCACTTT,CASSPPPGDSPLHF
TRBV28,NA,NA,TRBJ2-3,TGTGCCAGCAGTTTAGATTTGGGGACTGGCTACACAGATACGCAGTATTTT,CASSLDLGTGYTDTQYF
TRBV5-1,NA,NA,TRBJ2-3,TGCGCCAGCACTCCTGGACAAAGCACAGATACGCAGTATTTT,CASTPGQSTDTQYF
TRBV5-4,TRBD1,NA,TRBJ2-7,TGTGCCAGCAGACCCGACAGGGTATCTTCCTACGAGCAGTACTTC,CASRPDRVSSYEQYF
TRBV10-2,TRBD1,NA,TRBJ2-7,TGCGCCAGCAGCCTCGACAGGGGAGAGCAGTACTTC,CASSLDRGEQYF
TRBV10-3,TRBD1,NA,TRBJ1-2,TGTGCCATCAGAGAGACACAACAGGGGGCGAATGGCTACACCTTC,CAIRETQQGANGYTF
TRBV6-5,NA,NA,TRBJ2-7,TGTGCCAGCGGAAACTGGTGGGAGAAGCAGTACTTC,CASGNWWEKQYF